These T cell receptor beta chains were read from a single sample in a study of beta chain features in type 1 diabetes. The table came from immunoSEQ multiplex PCR; TCRdb's copy has only in-frame clones and leaves some out. The sample carries roughly 300,000 clones, 7% to 9% recorded once. The sample taken for sequencing was central memory CD4+ T cells from blood. The source of these receptors is a woman aged 18-29 years in good health. Both conserved end residues are part of each CDR3. The D gene is left open where the match is weak. Expanded clones get a size class; other rows say once, few or many, or leave the size out.

>12|NA|TRBV6-6|NA|TRBJ1-1
TGTGCCAGCAACGACAGGAACACTGAAGCTTTCTTT
CASNDRNTEAFF
>15|NA|TRBV5-1|NA|TRBJ2-1
TGCGCCAGCAGCTTAGACGGGAAGTCCTACAATGAGCAGTTCTTC
CASSLDGKSYNEQFF
>15|TRBD2|TRBV5-1|few|TRBJ2-5
TGCGCCAGCAGCCCACTAGCGGGAGATAAAGAGACCCAGTACTTC
CASSPLAGDKETQYF
>14|NA|TRBV7-8|NA|TRBJ2-1
TGTGCCAGCAAACGGGACTCTTACTACAATGAGCAGTTCTTC
CASKRDSYYNEQFF
>17|NA|TRBV28|NA|TRBJ1-5
TGTGCCAGCATGGCGTGGGCTGGGGGCTCGAAGGGGGGGCCCCAGCATTTT
CASMAWAGGSKGGPQHF
>15|NA|TRBV7-8|many|TRBJ2-1
TGTGCCAGCAGCGCGGACCGGCGGCTTTACAATGAGCAGTTCTTC
CASSADRRLYNEQFF
>13|NA|TRBV18|few|TRBJ2-5
TGTGCCAGCTCACCAGGTCTCCGGGAGACCCAGTACTTC
CASSPGLRETQYF
>16|TRBD2|TRBV5-1|few|TRBJ2-3
TGCGCCAGCAGCGAAGGGACTAGCGGGAGAACAGATACGCAGTATTTT
CASSEGTSGRTDTQYF
>18|NA|TRBV7-3|NA|TRBJ2-3
TGTGCCAGCAGCTTGTTAGCCCGGCGGGGATACAAAACAGATACGCAGTATTTT
CASSLLARRGYKTDTQYF
>13|NA|TRBV5-5|NA|TRBJ1-2
TGTGCCAGCAGCTTGGTACAGGTTTCTGGCTACACCTTC
CASSLVQVSGYTF
>12|NA|TRBV7-9|few|TRBJ2-7
TGTGCCAGCACCTACGGACTCTCCGAGCAGTACTTC
CASTYGLSEQYF
>15|TRBD2|TRBV6-6|many|TRBJ2-7
TGTGCCAGCAGCCCCCGGACTAGCGGGAGTTACGAGCAGTACTTC
CASSPRTSGSYEQYF
>16|NA|TRBV7-8|few|TRBJ1-5
TGTGCCAGCAGCTTAATGGGGAGAGCGAGCAATCAGCCCCAGCATTTT
CASSLMGRASNQPQHF
>13|NA|TRBV25-1|NA|TRBJ2-1
TGTGCCAGCAGTGATTTCTTTAACAATGAGCAGTTCTTC
CASSDFFNNEQFF
>12|NA|TRBV7-2|few|TRBJ2-2
TGTGCCAGCAGCTTAGAAACCGGGGAGCTGTTTTTT
CASSLETGELFF
>14|TRBD2|TRBV7-2|few|TRBJ2-2
TGTGCCAGCAGCTTTCTAGCGGGCTCCGGGGAGCTGTTTTTT
CASSFLAGSGELFF
>15|NA|TRBV5-1|NA|TRBJ2-7
TGCGCCAGCAGCTTGGCAGGTAGCGGAGACTACGAGCAGTACTTC
CASSLAGSGDYEQYF
>16|NA|TRBV29-1|few|TRBJ2-3
TGCAGCGTCCCAACTGCAAGTAGCGGCTTCACAGATACGCAGTATTTT
CSVPTASSGFTDTQYF
>15|NA|TRBV27|few|TRBJ2-7
TGTGCCAGCAGTTTGATCGGGGGAAGCTCCTACGAGCAGTACTTC
CASSLIGGSSYEQYF
>14|NA|TRBV7-2|many|TRBJ1-4
TGTGCCAGCAGCCCCGGGCAGGGGTCTGAAAAACTGTTTTTT
CASSPGQGSEKLFF
>14|TRBD2|TRBV29-1|many|TRBJ2-5
TGCAGCGTTGATGGTGCGGGAGGTGGAGAGACCCAGTACTTC
CSVDGAGGGETQYF
>16|NA|TRBV28|NA|TRBJ2-4
TGTGCCAGCAGTGCTCTAGTGAGTGAGTCCAAAAACATTCAGTACTTC
CASSALVSESKNIQYF
>13|NA|TRBV5-4|NA|TRBJ1-2
TGTGCCAGCAGCTTGGGCAGGGTCAATGGCTACACCTTC
CASSLGRVNGYTF
>15|TRBD2|TRBV7-8|few|TRBJ2-7
TGTGCCAGCAGACACGGCCGAGGGAGGGCCTACGAGCAGTACTTC
CASRHGRGRAYEQYF
>15|TRBD2|TRBV6-1|NA|TRBJ2-2
TGTGCCAGCAGCGCGGGGACTAGCGCTCCCGGGGAGCTGTTTTTT
CASSAGTSAPGELFF
>13|NA|TRBV15|NA|TRBJ1-4
TGTGCCACCAGCAGAGATCCGGGTGAAAAACTGTTTTTT
CATSRDPGEKLFF
>13|NA|TRBV29-1|NA|TRBJ2-2
TGCAGCGTTGGAAGTCAGAGCACCGGGGAGCTGTTTTTT
CSVGSQSTGELFF
>11|TRBD1|TRBV4-3|many|TRBJ2-7
TGCGCCAGCAGCACTCGACAGGGGCAGTACTTC
CASSTRQGQYF
>14|NA|TRBV5-8|few|TRBJ1-5
TGTGCCAGCAGCGGCAGGACAGCTGATCAGCCCCAGCATTTT
CASSGRTADQPQHF
>13|NA|TRBV7-6|NA|TRBJ2-2
TGTGCCAGCAGCTTTCTCAACACCGGGGAGCTGTTTTTT
CASSFLNTGELFF
>15|NA|TRBV5-1|few|TRBJ2-7
TGCGCCAGCAGCTTGAGCCTTGGGACCTCGCGCGGGCAGTACTTC
CASSLSLGTSRGQYF
>16|TRBD1|TRBV28|few|TRBJ1-1
TGTGCCAGCCCTCCAGCGACAGGGGGCTTGAACACTGAAGCTTTCTTT
CASPPATGGLNTEAFF
>15|TRBD2|TRBV5-6|NA|TRBJ2-3
TGTGCCAGCACCTTGGGAGGGCCGCGCGCAGATACGCAGTATTTT
CASTLGGPRADTQYF
>14|NA|TRBV7-3|few|TRBJ2-7
TGTGCCAGCAGCCCGGGGCCAGACCTTAGTGAGCAGTACTTC
CASSPGPDLSEQYF
>13|TRBD1|TRBV7-2|few|TRBJ2-3
TGTGCCAGCACCCGAGGGGGCGCAGATACGCAGTATTTT
CASTRGGADTQYF
>16|TRBD2|TRBV4-1|few|TRBJ2-3
TGCGCCAGCAGCCAATTTAGCGGGAGGGCTGCAGATACGCAGTATTTT
CASSQFSGRAADTQYF
>11|NA|TRBV5-1|few|TRBJ2-1
TGCGCCAGCACACTTCACAATGAGCAGTTCTTC
CASTLHNEQFF
>13|NA|TRBV9|NA|TRBJ2-5
TGTGCCAGCAGCGAAGGACCGATAGAGACCCAGTACTTC
CASSEGPIETQYF
>16|NA|TRBV5-6|few|TRBJ1-4
TGTGCCAGCAGCGGGAGCGTGACCACGGCAGGTGAAAAACTGTTTTTT
CASSGSVTTAGEKLFF
>13|TRBD1|TRBV29-1|NA|TRBJ2-1
TGCAGCGTTGAACAACAGGGGGCAGGTGAGCAGTTCTTC
CSVEQQGAGEQFF
>13|NA|TRBV15|NA|TRBJ1-1
TGTGCCACCAGCAGGGAAGGAAGACGGGAAGCTTTCTTT
CATSREGRREAFF
>13|NA|TRBV4-2|NA|TRBJ2-3
TGTGCCAGCAGCCAAGATAAGCCAGATACGCAGTATTTT
CASSQDKPDTQYF
>18|TRBD2|TRBV7-2|few|TRBJ2-3
TGTGCCAGCAGCTTATTGGCAGCGGGAGGGCCGGGCACAGATACGCAGTATTTT
CASSLLAAGGPGTDTQYF
>18|NA|TRBV5-1|few|TRBJ2-7
TGCGCCAGCAGCTTGGGCTCGTCCCTGCAGCTTGCGGCCTACGAGCAGTACTTC
CASSLGSSLQLAAYEQYF
>21|NA|TRBV23-1|NA|TRBJ2-3
TGCGCCAGCAGTCGCTCCCGGGACAGGGAGTCGGGGGGGATCCTAACAGATACGCAGTATTTT
CASSRSRDRESGGILTDTQYF
>20|TRBD2|TRBV7-6|NA|TRBJ2-7
TGTGCCAGCAGCTTACGCCTGCCAACCGGGACTAGCGGGAGGTCCTACGAGCAGTACTTC
CASSLRLPTGTSGRSYEQYF
>16|NA|TRBV10-3|NA|TRBJ2-7
TGTGCCATCAGTGACAGTAGGACGCGAAGCTCCTACGAGCAGTACTTC
CAISDSRTRSSYEQYF
>15|TRBD2|TRBV10-3|NA|TRBJ2-3
TGTGCCATCAGCAATAGCGGGAGGCAGCCAGATACGCAGTATTTT
CAISNSGRQPDTQYF
>13|NA|TRBV7-9|NA|TRBJ2-7
TGTGCCAGCAGCCAACAAACGGGGTACGAGCAGTACTTC
CASSQQTGYEQYF
>14|NA|TRBV9|few|TRBJ2-7
TGTGCCAGCAGCGTAGCAAGTAGCTCCTACGGGCAGTACTTC
CASSVASSSYGQYF
>14|TRBD1|TRBV5-5|few|TRBJ1-1
TGTGCCAGCAGCCCGGGACAGGGAAGAACTGAAGCTTTCTTT
CASSPGQGRTEAFF
>13|NA|TRBV7-9|NA|TRBJ1-1
TGTGCCAGCGCGAGGCAAACGAACACTGAAGCTTTCTTT
CASARQTNTEAFF
>14|NA|TRBV5-4|once|TRBJ1-1
TGTGCCAGCAGCCCTCAGCGGCTGAACACTGAAGCTTTCTTT
CASSPQRLNTEAFF